Below are 15 T cell receptor beta chains sequenced from a single sample in a study of T cells in Graves' hyperthyroidism and ophthalmopathy. From RNA transcripts, TCR beta CDR3 regions were amplified. Carried out on the TCR CDR3, a first-round RT-PCR used the HTBI primer set. TCRdb ran MiXCR on the multiplex PCR reads and lists one entry per CDR3 protein. The table records around 700,000 distinct CDR3 sequences, about 19% of them present only once. Sequencing used blood. Source of these receptors: a woman aged 45 to 65 with Graves' hyperthyroidism that later progressed to Graves' ophthalmopathy.

A word on this clonotype: Germline and junction disagree at one end, which may indicate a read error. This chain links TRBV11-1 with TRBJ2-7; D gene uncertain. The germline CDR1 and CDR2 sequences are SGHAT and FQDESV (reference sequence). The length of the CDR3 is 15 residues. The CDR3 spells CASSLAHSYSYGQYF. CDR3 DNA sequence: TGTGCCAGCAGCTTAGCGCACAGCTACTCCTACGGGCAGTACTTC.

This clonotype was seen at least ten times. The chain has TRBV12-3 or TRBV12-4 and TRBJ2-3, with D perhaps given as TRBD1 or TRBD2 (6 bases each). Trimming shortened V by 7 bases and J by 4 bases, and 15 bases separated the two germline ends. The CDR3 has 14 residues. CDR3 region: CASKLGGAADTQYF. The CDR3, as DNA: TGTGCCAGCAAATTGGGGGGCGCGGCAGATACGCAGTATTTT.

A few counts support this clonotype. The chain recombines TRBV12-3 or TRBV12-4 with TRBJ1-3; D unclear. Trimming stripped 7 bases from V and 0 bases from J, with 16 bases between. The CDR3 spans 16 residues. Here the CDR3 reads CASTFRRRDSGNTIYF. Written as DNA, the CDR3 is TGTGCCAGCACCTTCAGGAGACGGGACTCTGGAAACACCATATATTTT.

This clonotype was counted many times. The chain is built from TRBV3-1 and TRBJ2-1, with TRBD2 matching 15 bases. With V trimmed by 4 bases and J by 9 bases, 7 bases remained unmatched. The CDR3 spans 16 residues. Germline loops: CDR1 LGHDT, CDR2 YNNKEL (reference sequence). This CDR3 reads CASSRRTSGGVGEQFF. In DNA form, the CDR3 reads TGTGCCAGCAGCCGCCGGACTAGCGGGGGGGTGGGTGAGCAGTTCTTC.

This clonotype has only a few counts. The V gene is TRBV30, the J gene TRBJ1-2; D is unclear. The CDR3 covers 11 residues. Germline V gene sequence: CDR1 GTSNPN, CDR2 SVGIG (reference sequence). Trimming removed 2 bases at V and 8 bases at J, with 9 bases between. The CDR3 DNA is TGTGCCTGGAGTTACCGGCGGGGCTACACCTTC. Residues: CAWSYRRGYTF. The variable domain in full, completed from reference TRBV30 and TRBJ1-2, reads SQTIHQWPATLVQPVGSPLSLECTVEGTSNPNLYWYRQAAGRGLQLLFYSVGIGQISSEVPQNLSASRPQDRQFILSSKKLLLSDSGFYLCAWSYRRGYTFGSGTRLTVV.

This chain connects TRBV29-1 to TRBJ2-1, with 8 bases that match TRBD1. V gave up 7 bases and J gave up 3 bases; unmatched junction bases: 2. This CDR3 is built from 12 residues. Germline V gene lookup returns CDR1 SQVTM and CDR2 ANQGSEA. The CDR3 DNA reads TGCAGCGGAACAGGGGGCTACAATGAGCAGTTCTTC. Translation: CSGTGGYNEQFF.

Ten or more counts support this clonotype. The V call is TRBV5-1, the J call TRBJ2-2; tentatively, D is TRBD1 (6 bases). V was clipped by 5 bases and J by 5 bases, with 13 bases between them. This CDR3 comprises 14 residues. Germline V gene sequence: CDR1 SGHRS, CDR2 YFSETQ. The CDR3 nucleotides read TGCGCCAGCAGGACGACAAGGGGGACCGGGGAGCTGTTTTTT. Translated, it gives CASRTTRGTGELFF.

This clonotype has ten or more counts. The chain is built from TRBV3-1 and TRBJ1-1; 8 bases are shared with TRBD1. J lost 1 base, V lost 6 bases, and 7 bases had no gene match. The CDR3 length is 15 residues. The germline V gene has CDR1 LGHDT and CDR2 YNNKEL (reference sequence). Here the CDR3 reads CASRTGVNRNTEAFF. For the CDR3, the DNA is TGTGCCAGCAGGACAGGGGTTAACCGGAACACTGAAGCTTTCTTT.

This clonotype occurred many times. The chain carries TRBV7-9 and TRBJ2-1; 8 nucleotides align to TRBD2. The CDR3 is 15 amino acids. Germline trimming cut 5 bases from V and 5 bases from J; bases unmatched to any gene: 8. The germline gives CDR1 SEHNR, CDR2 FQNEAQ (reference sequence). CDR3 region: CASSPTGGGHNEQFF. As DNA, the CDR3 is TGTGCCAGCAGCCCGACCGGGGGGGGACACAATGAGCAGTTCTTC.

The chain joins TRBV20-1 to TRBJ1-1, with D unclear. The CDR3 loop spans 17 amino acids. V dropped 1 base and J dropped 1 base, with 19 bases sitting between them. From germline, CDR1 is DFQATT and CDR2 SNEGSKA (reference sequence). The CDR3 spells CSARVLVGLLGNTEAFF. The CDR3 DNA sequence: TGCAGTGCTAGAGTCTTGGTTGGGCTATTGGGGAACACTGAAGCTTTCTTT.

The J gene is TRBJ2-3, the V gene TRBV20-1; no reliable D call. Germline values: CDR1 DFQATT, CDR2 SNEGSKA (reference sequence). Trimming stripped 4 bases from V and 7 bases from J, with 12 bases between. The CDR3 spans 12 residues. CDR3 protein: CSATFLGNTQYF. DNA for the CDR3: TGCAGTGCTACCTTCCTGGGGAATACGCAGTATTTT.

Turning to this clonotype: This may arise from a read error, as a much more abundant clone is one base away. The rearrangement uses TRBV7-6 and TRBJ1-1; the D is unclear. CDR3 length: 13 amino acids. V was pared by 8 bases and J by 1 base, with 11 bases between. Germline V gives CDR1 SGHVS, CDR2 FNYEAQ. The CDR3 here is CASHGRKNTEAFF. The CDR3 DNA reads as TGTGCCAGCCATGGCAGAAAGAACACTGAAGCTTTCTTT.

This clonotype was observed a few times. The chain uses TRBV20-1 and TRBJ1-2, with unresolved D. The length of the CDR3 is 13 residues. Germline V lookup: CDR1 DFQATT, CDR2 SNEGSKA (reference sequence). V was shortened by 3 bases and J by 5 bases, with 13 bases between the two germline ends. Written as DNA, the CDR3 is TGCAGTGCTAGTGAACGGTTTGGGTATGGCTACACCTTC. Translation gives CSASERFGYGYTF.

This clonotype was found many times. The DNA for the CDR3 is TGCGCCAGCAGCGCAGACAGGGACATGAACACTGAAGCTTTCTTT. As protein: CASSADRDMNTEAFF. The chain recombines TRBV5-1 with TRBJ1-1; TRBD1 aligns across 7 bases. The J segment lost 0 bases and the V segment lost 4 bases, leaving 6 bases of the junction unmatched. Per germline, CDR1 SGHRS and CDR2 YFSETQ. The CDR3 is made up of 15 amino acids.

The chain has TRBV19 and TRBJ1-1, with D uncertain. Trimming cost V 3 bases and J 5 bases, with 7 bases left between them. Germline V gene sequence: CDR1 LNHDA, CDR2 SQIVND (reference sequence). CDR3 length: 12 residues. CDR3 in DNA: TGTGCCAGTAGTATCCCAACAACTGAAGCTTTCTTT. Its protein is CASSIPTTEAFF.